A selection of T cell receptor beta chains follows, all from one sample in a study of T cell repertoires in cytomegalovirus infection. Each CDR3 protein is one row after TCRdb ran MiXCR on the reads. The table has fewer than 1,000,000 distinct CDR3 sequences, 31% seen once. The antigens these receptors bind are not known. The specimen was cultured CD8+ T cells from PBMCs, collected from culture after CMV antigen stimulation. The receptors derive from a human donor in good health (CMV status not recorded). Some clones in this sample may be carry-over from other donors' samples. The CDR3 runs from the conserved cysteine through the conserved F or W. D genes are given only for firm matches. Where a row states a size, it is once, few, many or the class of an expanded clone; other rows omit it.

abundance: few; v_gene: TRBV27; d_gene: TRBD1; j_gene: TRBJ1-2; CDR3aa: CASSFGQGQGYTF; CDR3nt: TGTGCCAGCAGTTTCGGACAGGGCCAAGGCTACACCTTC
abundance: NA; v_gene: TRBV2; d_gene: NA; j_gene: TRBJ2-1; CDR3aa: CASIRGAPGQSYNEQFF; CDR3nt: TGTGCCAGCATTAGGGGGGCACCGGGCCAAAGTTACAATGAGCAGTTCTTC
abundance: few; v_gene: TRBV6-1; d_gene: NA; j_gene: TRBJ1-6; CDR3aa: CASTELTAYNSPLHF; CDR3nt: TGTGCCAGCACCGAGCTTACAGCCTATAATTCACCCCTCCACTTT
abundance: few; v_gene: TRBV29-1; d_gene: TRBD1; j_gene: TRBJ2-7; CDR3aa: CSVVGQLYEQYF; CDR3nt: TGCAGCGTTGTGGGACAGCTCTACGAGCAGTACTTC
abundance: few; v_gene: TRBV12-3/TRBV12-4; d_gene: TRBD2; j_gene: TRBJ2-5; CDR3aa: CASTFLGLAGGETQYF; CDR3nt: TGTGCCAGCACCTTCCTGGGGCTAGCGGGGGGAGAGACCCAGTACTTC
abundance: NA; v_gene: TRBV20-1; d_gene: NA; j_gene: TRBJ1-5; CDR3aa: CSARFPGVGNQPQHF; CDR3nt: TGCAGTGCTCGTTTCCCAGGGGTTGGCAATCAGCCCCAGCATTTT
abundance: few; v_gene: TRBV5-5; d_gene: NA; j_gene: TRBJ1-3; CDR3aa: CASSFGSGNTIYF; CDR3nt: TGTGCCAGCAGCTTTGGGTCTGGAAACACCATATATTTT
abundance: NA; v_gene: TRBV2; d_gene: TRBD1; j_gene: TRBJ1-2; CDR3aa: CASRGDRANYGYTF; CDR3nt: TGTGCCAGCAGGGGGGACAGGGCTAACTATGGCTACACCTTC
abundance: once; v_gene: TRBV29-1; d_gene: NA; j_gene: TRBJ2-1; CDR3aa: CSVVYSSYNEQFF; CDR3nt: TGCAGCGTTGTCTATAGCTCCTACAATGAGCAGTTCTTC
abundance: many; v_gene: TRBV7-3; d_gene: NA; j_gene: TRBJ2-1; CDR3aa: CASSPRGTRPNNEQFF; CDR3nt: TGTGCCAGCAGCCCAAGGGGGACCAGACCAAACAATGAGCAGTTCTTC
abundance: few; v_gene: TRBV10-2; d_gene: NA; j_gene: TRBJ2-7; CDR3aa: CASRIGTTYSYEQYF; CDR3nt: TGCGCCAGCAGAATAGGGACAACCTACTCCTACGAGCAGTACTTC
abundance: few; v_gene: TRBV5-4; d_gene: TRBD1; j_gene: TRBJ2-3; CDR3aa: CASSRWTGGVRGLQYF; CDR3nt: TGTGCCAGCAGCCGTTGGACAGGGGGCGTTCGGGGTTTGCAGTATTTT
abundance: NA; v_gene: TRBV27; d_gene: NA; j_gene: TRBJ2-1; CDR3aa: CASSLHGTASYNEQFF; CDR3nt: TGTGCCAGCAGCCTCCACGGGACGGCCTCCTACAATGAGCAGTTCTTC
abundance: few; v_gene: TRBV4-1; d_gene: NA; j_gene: TRBJ1-6; CDR3aa: CASSHTGNSPLHF; CDR3nt: TGCGCCAGCAGCCACACAGGGAATTCACCCCTCCACTTT
abundance: NA; v_gene: TRBV12-3/TRBV12-4; d_gene: TRBD1; j_gene: TRBJ1-1; CDR3aa: CASSPPGQGPGYTEAFF; CDR3nt: TGTGCCAGCAGTCCTCCGGGACAGGGTCCCGGGTACACTGAAGCTTTCTTT
abundance: NA; v_gene: TRBV2; d_gene: NA; j_gene: TRBJ2-7; CDR3aa: CASATAYEQYF; CDR3nt: TGTGCCAGCGCTACAGCCTACGAGCAGTACTTC
abundance: NA; v_gene: TRBV7-8; d_gene: NA; j_gene: TRBJ1-5; CDR3aa: CASSSTGSQPQHF; CDR3nt: TGTGCCAGCAGCTCCACAGGGAGTCAGCCCCAGCATTTT
abundance: few; v_gene: TRBV5-8; d_gene: TRBD2; j_gene: TRBJ2-2; CDR3aa: CASRGTSGPSTGELFF; CDR3nt: TGTGCCAGCAGGGGGACTAGCGGACCCAGCACCGGGGAGCTGTTTTTT
abundance: few; v_gene: TRBV10-3; d_gene: NA; j_gene: TRBJ2-4; CDR3aa: CAASNEVAKNIQYF; CDR3nt: TGTGCCGCATCCAACGAGGTAGCCAAAAACATTCAGTACTTC
abundance: few; v_gene: TRBV6-5; d_gene: TRBD1; j_gene: TRBJ2-5; CDR3aa: CASWRQGGEETQYF; CDR3nt: TGTGCCAGCTGGCGACAGGGCGGCGAGGAGACCCAGTACTTC